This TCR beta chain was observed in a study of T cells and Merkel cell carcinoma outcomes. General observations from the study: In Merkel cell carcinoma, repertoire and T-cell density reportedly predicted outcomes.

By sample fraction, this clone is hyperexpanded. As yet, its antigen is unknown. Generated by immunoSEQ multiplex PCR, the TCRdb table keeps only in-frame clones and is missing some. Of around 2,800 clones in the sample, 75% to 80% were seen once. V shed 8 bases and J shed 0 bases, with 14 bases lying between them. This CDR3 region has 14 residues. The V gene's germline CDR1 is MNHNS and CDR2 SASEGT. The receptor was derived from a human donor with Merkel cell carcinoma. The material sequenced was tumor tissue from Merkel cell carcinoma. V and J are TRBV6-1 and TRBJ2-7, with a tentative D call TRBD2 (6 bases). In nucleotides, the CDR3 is TGTGCCAGCGGATGGAGGGGCAGCTCCTACGAGCAGTACTTC. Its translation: CASGWRGSSYEQYF.